This is a list of T cell receptor beta chains from one sample in a study of blood T cell repertoires in COVID-19. Repertoires were generated with immunoSEQ multiplex PCR, while TCRdb's copy carries only in-frame clones and drops some. The sample records 200,000 to 250,000 clones, about 82% being singletons. Sequenced sample: PBMCs or T cells enriched from blood (not recorded which). The receptors originated from a woman aged 45-65 years who had recovered from COVID-19. CDR3s include the opening cysteine and the closing phenylalanine or tryptophan. Fields, in order: D gene, V gene, J gene, clone size, CDR3 DNA, CDR3 protein. The D gene is left open where the match is weak. Not every row has a clone size; where given, it reads once, few, many or a size class.

D: .
V: TRBV19
J: TRBJ1-4
size: .
DNA: TGTGCCAGCCGACAGACAGGTACTAATGAAAAACTGTTTTTT
CDR3: CASRQTGTNEKLFF

D: .
V: TRBV7-8
J: TRBJ2-7
size: .
DNA: TGTGCCAGCAGAGGACTTTTGCTAGCGAACTACTACGAGCAGTACTTC
CDR3: CASRGLLLANYYEQYF

D: .
V: TRBV7-9
J: TRBJ1-4
size: .
DNA: TGTGCCAGCAGCTTAGTCGGTCAAAATGAAAAACTGTTTTTT
CDR3: CASSLVGQNEKLFF

D: TRBD1
V: TRBV5-4
J: TRBJ1-1
size: .
DNA: TGTGCCAGCAGCCTCCCATTTGACAGGGGACGGCGTGAAGCTTTCTTT
CDR3: CASSLPFDRGRREAFF

D: .
V: TRBV6-5
J: TRBJ1-2
size: .
DNA: TGTGCCAGCAACCCAGCGGACCGGAGCGGCTACACCTTC
CDR3: CASNPADRSGYTF

D: .
V: TRBV9
J: TRBJ1-6
size: .
DNA: TGTGCCAGCAGCGTAGTGGGGGCTTGGGATTCACCCCTCCACTTT
CDR3: CASSVVGAWDSPLHF

D: .
V: TRBV28
J: TRBJ1-2
size: .
DNA: TGTGCCAGCAGTTTGAGCGGGGAATATGGCTACACCTTC
CDR3: CASSLSGEYGYTF

D: TRBD1
V: TRBV19
J: TRBJ1-2
size: .
DNA: TGTGCCAGTAGTATGGGACAGGGGGTCGGCTACACCTTC
CDR3: CASSMGQGVGYTF

D: TRBD2
V: TRBV18
J: TRBJ2-5
size: .
DNA: TGTGCCAGCTCACCAAGGGGACTAGAGGGACTCAATCAAGAGACCCAGTACTTC
CDR3: CASSPRGLEGLNQETQYF

D: TRBD1
V: TRBV6-1
J: TRBJ1-1
size: .
DNA: TGTGCCAGCAGTGAGTTCGGGACAGGGGTTTTTCTGTTTGCTTTCTTT
CDR3: CASSEFGTGVFLFAFF

D: .
V: TRBV11-2
J: TRBJ1-3
size: .
DNA: TGTGCCAGCAGCCCCCGAGGCGTCGATCTCCTTTCTGGAAACACCATATATTTT
CDR3: CASSPRGVDLLSGNTIYF

D: .
V: TRBV21-1
J: TRBJ2-7
size: many
DNA: TGTGCCAGCAGCATCAGGGGAATCGTAAGCGATTCCTACGAGCAGTACTTC
CDR3: CASSIRGIVSDSYEQYF

D: TRBD1
V: TRBV7-2
J: TRBJ1-1
size: .
DNA: TGTGCCAGCAGCGCGGGACAGGGGGCATTTTCCGAAGCTTTCTTT
CDR3: CASSAGQGAFSEAFF

D: .
V: TRBV6-1
J: TRBJ2-7
size: many
DNA: TGTGCCAGCAGTGAAATGGAGGGGGCCGCCTACGAGCAGTACTTC
CDR3: CASSEMEGAAYEQYF

D: TRBD1
V: TRBV14
J: TRBJ2-7
size: .
DNA: TGTGCCAGCAGCCAGAGAACCGGGACAGGGGACTACGAGCAGTACTTC
CDR3: CASSQRTGTGDYEQYF

D: .
V: TRBV4-3
J: TRBJ1-2
size: .
DNA: TGCGCCAGCAGCCAAGATAAGATAGGAGGAACAGCACTATATGGCTACACCTTC
CDR3: CASSQDKIGGTALYGYTF

D: .
V: TRBV21-1
J: TRBJ2-7
size: .
DNA: TGTGCCAGCACCCCGGGACAGCCTGGCTACGAGCAGTACTTC
CDR3: CASTPGQPGYEQYF

D: .
V: TRBV19
J: TRBJ2-2
size: few
DNA: TGTGCCAGCACGGGGTCAGCGGCCGGGGAGCTGTTTTTT
CDR3: CASTGSAAGELFF

D: .
V: TRBV6-5
J: TRBJ2-5
size: few
DNA: TGTGCCAGCAGAGACAGTCAAGAGACCCAGTACTTC
CDR3: CASRDSQETQYF

D: .
V: TRBV28
J: TRBJ1-5
size: once
DNA: TGTGCCAGCAGAAAATATAGCAATCAGCCCCAGCATTTT
CDR3: CASRKYSNQPQHF

D: TRBD1
V: TRBV14
J: TRBJ1-6
size: .
DNA: TGTGCCAGCAGCCGTGGACAGGGTTCGAGTTCACCCCTCCACTTT
CDR3: CASSRGQGSSSPLHF

D: .
V: TRBV7-9
J: TRBJ2-3
size: .
DNA: TGTGCCAGCGGTCAGGGTGCAGATACGCAGTATTTT
CDR3: CASGQGADTQYF

D: .
V: TRBV11-2
J: TRBJ1-1
size: .
DNA: TGTGCCAGCAGGAGAACAGGGACAAACACTGAAGCTTTCTTT
CDR3: CASRRTGTNTEAFF

D: TRBD2
V: TRBV5-1
J: TRBJ2-1
size: .
DNA: TGCGCCAGCAGCGCCTATACTAGCGGACCTTACAATGAGCAGTTCTTC
CDR3: CASSAYTSGPYNEQFF

D: .
V: TRBV28
J: TRBJ2-7
size: .
DNA: TGTGCCAGCAGTACTAGGGTGGCCCACTCCTACGAGCAGTACTTC
CDR3: CASSTRVAHSYEQYF

D: TRBD1
V: TRBV2
J: TRBJ1-1
size: .
DNA: TGTGCCAGCAGCTCGACAGGGCCCTACACTGAAGCTTTCTTT
CDR3: CASSSTGPYTEAFF

D: TRBD1
V: TRBV6-6
J: TRBJ1-4
size: .
DNA: TGTGCCAGCAGTTACTACCGGACAGGGGCTAATGAAAAACTGTTTTTT
CDR3: CASSYYRTGANEKLFF

D: TRBD1
V: TRBV2
J: TRBJ1-6
size: .
DNA: TGTGCCAGCCGACCCGAGGGACAGCAAAATTCACTCCTCCACTTT
CDR3: CASRPEGQQNSLLHF

D: TRBD1
V: TRBV7-2
J: TRBJ2-1
size: .
DNA: TGTGCCAGCAGCTTATCAGGGGGTGAGCAGTTCTTC
CDR3: CASSLSGGEQFF

D: TRBD1
V: TRBV6-6
J: TRBJ1-4
size: .
DNA: TGTGCCAGCAGTTATACAGGGGTAGGAGAAAAACTGTTTTTT
CDR3: CASSYTGVGEKLFF

D: .
V: TRBV28
J: TRBJ1-5
size: .
DNA: TGTGCCAGCAGTTTCGGGAGCAATCAGCCCCAGCATTTT
CDR3: CASSFGSNQPQHF

D: .
V: TRBV2
J: TRBJ1-6
size: once
DNA: TGTGCCAGCAGTGAAGATAGCTCCTATAATTCACCCCTCCACTTT
CDR3: CASSEDSSYNSPLHF

D: TRBD1
V: TRBV19
J: TRBJ1-6
size: few
DNA: TGTGCCAGTAGGACAGGGGAGGAAAATTCACCCCTCCACTTT
CDR3: CASRTGEENSPLHF

D: .
V: TRBV21-1
J: TRBJ2-5
size: .
DNA: TGTGCCAGCAGCAACCTTGGGCGACTAGCGGGCTTCTCAGTTGTGGAGACCCAGTACTTC
CDR3: CASSNLGRLAGFSVVETQYF

D: TRBD2
V: TRBV9
J: TRBJ2-2
size: .
DNA: TGTGCCAGCGGCTCGGTAGCGGGGTTCACCGGGGAGCTGTTTTTT
CDR3: CASGSVAGFTGELFF